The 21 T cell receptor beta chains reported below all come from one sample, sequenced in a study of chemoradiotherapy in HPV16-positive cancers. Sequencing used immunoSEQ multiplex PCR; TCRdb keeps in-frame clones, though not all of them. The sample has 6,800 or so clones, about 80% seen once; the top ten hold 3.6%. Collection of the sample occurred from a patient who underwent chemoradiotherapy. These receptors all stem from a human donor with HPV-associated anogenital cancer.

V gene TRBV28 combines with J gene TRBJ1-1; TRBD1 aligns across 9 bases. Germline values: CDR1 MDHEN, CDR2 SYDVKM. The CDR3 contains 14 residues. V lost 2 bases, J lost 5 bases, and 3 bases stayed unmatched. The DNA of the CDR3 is TGTGCCAGCAGTTTAGACAGGGGGGAGACTGAAGCTTTCTTT. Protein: CASSLDRGETEAFF.

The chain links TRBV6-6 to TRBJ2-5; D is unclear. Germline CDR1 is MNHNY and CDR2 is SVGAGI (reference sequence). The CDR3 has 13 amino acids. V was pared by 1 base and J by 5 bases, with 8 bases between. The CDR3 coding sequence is TGTGCCAGCAGTTACTACAGCAAGGAGACCCAGTACTTC. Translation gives CASSYYSKETQYF.

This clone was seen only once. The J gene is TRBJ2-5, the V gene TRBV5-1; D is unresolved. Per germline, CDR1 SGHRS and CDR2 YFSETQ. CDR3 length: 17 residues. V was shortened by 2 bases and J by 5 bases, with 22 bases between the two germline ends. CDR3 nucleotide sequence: TGCGCCAGCAGCTTTATTGGAGCCACAAGGGTAGGGGAGACCCAGTACTTC. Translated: CASSFIGATRVGETQYF.

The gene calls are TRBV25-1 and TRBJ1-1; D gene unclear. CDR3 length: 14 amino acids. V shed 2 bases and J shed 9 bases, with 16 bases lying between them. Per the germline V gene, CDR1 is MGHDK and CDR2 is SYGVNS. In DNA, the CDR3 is TGTGCCAGCAGTGAAGGTGCGGACCGGAAAAAAGCTTTCTTT. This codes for CASSEGADRKKAFF.

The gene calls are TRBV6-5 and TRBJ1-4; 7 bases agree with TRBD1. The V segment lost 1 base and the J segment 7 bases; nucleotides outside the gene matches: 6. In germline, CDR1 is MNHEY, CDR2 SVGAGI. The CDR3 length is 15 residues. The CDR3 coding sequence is TGTGCCAGCAGTTACTACGCGACAGGGACTGAAAAACTGTTTTTT. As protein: CASSYYATGTEKLFF.

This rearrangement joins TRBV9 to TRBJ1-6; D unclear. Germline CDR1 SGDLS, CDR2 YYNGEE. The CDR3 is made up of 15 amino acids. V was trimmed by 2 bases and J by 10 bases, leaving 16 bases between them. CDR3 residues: CASSVGEVLRSPLHF. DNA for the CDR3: TGTGCCAGCAGCGTTGGGGAGGTCTTAAGATCACCCCTCCACTTT.

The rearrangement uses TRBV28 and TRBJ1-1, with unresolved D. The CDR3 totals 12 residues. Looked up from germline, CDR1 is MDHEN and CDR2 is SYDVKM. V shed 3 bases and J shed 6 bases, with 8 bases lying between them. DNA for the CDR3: TGTGCCAGCAGTTTGGCCCTGTCTGAAGCTTTCTTT. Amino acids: CASSLALSEAFF.

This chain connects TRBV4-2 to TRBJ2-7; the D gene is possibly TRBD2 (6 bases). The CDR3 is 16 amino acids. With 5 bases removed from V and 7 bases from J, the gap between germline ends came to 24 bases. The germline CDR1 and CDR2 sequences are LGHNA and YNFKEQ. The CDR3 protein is CASSSWGVGKLVEQYF. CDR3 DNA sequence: TGTGCCAGCAGCTCCTGGGGGGTCGGGAAATTGGTGGAGCAGTACTTC.

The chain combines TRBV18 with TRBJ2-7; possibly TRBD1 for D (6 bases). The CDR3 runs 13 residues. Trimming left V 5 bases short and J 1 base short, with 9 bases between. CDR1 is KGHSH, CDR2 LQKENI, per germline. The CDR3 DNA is TGTGCCAGCTCAGGAGACAGGTCCTACGAGCAGTACTTC. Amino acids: CASSGDRSYEQYF.

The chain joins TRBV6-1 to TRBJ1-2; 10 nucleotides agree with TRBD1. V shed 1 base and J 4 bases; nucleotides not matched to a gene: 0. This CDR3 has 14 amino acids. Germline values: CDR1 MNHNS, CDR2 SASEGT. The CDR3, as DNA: TGTGCCAGCAGTGAAGGGGACAGGGGCTATGGCTACACCTTC. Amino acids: CASSEGDRGYGYTF.

CDR3 residues: CASSHGGENQPQHF. The CDR3 DNA sequence: TGCGCCAGCAGCCACGGGGGCGAAAATCAGCCCCAGCATTTT. The V and J genes are TRBV5-1 and TRBJ1-5, with a possible D match to TRBD1 (6 bases). The CDR3 runs to 14 residues. Looked up from germline, CDR1 is SGHRS and CDR2 is YFSETQ. The V end was cut by 4 bases, the J end by 4 bases, with 12 bases between.

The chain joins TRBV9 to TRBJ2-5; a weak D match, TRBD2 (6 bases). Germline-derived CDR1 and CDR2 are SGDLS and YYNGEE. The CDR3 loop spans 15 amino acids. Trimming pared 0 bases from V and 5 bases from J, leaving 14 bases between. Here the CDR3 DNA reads TGTGCCAGCAGCGTAGCTCGAATAGGAGGGGAGACCCAGTACTTC. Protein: CASSVARIGGETQYF.

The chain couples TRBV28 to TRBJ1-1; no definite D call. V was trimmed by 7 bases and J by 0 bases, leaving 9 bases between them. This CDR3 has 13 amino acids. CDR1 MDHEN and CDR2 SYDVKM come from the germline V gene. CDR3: CASMLALNTEAFF. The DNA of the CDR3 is TGTGCCAGCATGTTAGCCTTGAACACTGAAGCTTTCTTT.

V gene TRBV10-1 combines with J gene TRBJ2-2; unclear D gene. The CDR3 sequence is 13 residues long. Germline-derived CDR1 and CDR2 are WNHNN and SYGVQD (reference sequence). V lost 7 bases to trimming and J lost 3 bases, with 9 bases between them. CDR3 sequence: CASKEPYTGELFF. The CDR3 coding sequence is TGCGCCAGCAAGGAACCGTACACCGGGGAGCTGTTTTTT.

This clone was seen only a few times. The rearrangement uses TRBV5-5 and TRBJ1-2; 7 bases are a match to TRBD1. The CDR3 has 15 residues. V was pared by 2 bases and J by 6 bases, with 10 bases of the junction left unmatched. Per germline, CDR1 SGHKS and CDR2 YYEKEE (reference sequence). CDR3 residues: CASSFLGPTGDGYTF. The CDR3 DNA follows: TGTGCCAGCAGCTTCTTGGGCCCTACAGGGGATGGCTACACCTTC.

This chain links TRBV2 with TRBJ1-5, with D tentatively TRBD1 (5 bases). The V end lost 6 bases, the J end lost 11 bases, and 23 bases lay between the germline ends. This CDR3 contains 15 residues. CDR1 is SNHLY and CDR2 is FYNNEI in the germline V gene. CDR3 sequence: CASRPGTDGFKAQHF. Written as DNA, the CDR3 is TGTGCCAGCAGACCCGGGACGGACGGTTTCAAAGCCCAGCATTTT.

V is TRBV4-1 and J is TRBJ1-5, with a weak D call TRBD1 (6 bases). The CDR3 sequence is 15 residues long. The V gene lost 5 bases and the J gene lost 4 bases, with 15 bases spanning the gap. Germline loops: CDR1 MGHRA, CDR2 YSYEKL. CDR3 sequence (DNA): TGCGCCAGCAGCGGATCGGGGGCTAAGAATCAGCCCCAGCATTTT. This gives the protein CASSGSGAKNQPQHF.

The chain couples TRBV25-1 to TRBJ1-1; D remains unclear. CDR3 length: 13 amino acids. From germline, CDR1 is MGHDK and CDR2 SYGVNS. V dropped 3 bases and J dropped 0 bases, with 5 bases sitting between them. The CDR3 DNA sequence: TGTGCCAGCAGTGAGAGAATGAACACTGAAGCTTTCTTT. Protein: CASSERMNTEAFF.

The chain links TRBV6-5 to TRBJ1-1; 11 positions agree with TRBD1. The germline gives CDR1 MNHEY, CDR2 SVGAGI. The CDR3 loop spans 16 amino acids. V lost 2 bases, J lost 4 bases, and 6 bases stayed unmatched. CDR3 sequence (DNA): TGTGCCAGCAGTTACGACCGGACAGGGGGCCTCACTGAAGCTTTCTTT. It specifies CASSYDRTGGLTEAFF.

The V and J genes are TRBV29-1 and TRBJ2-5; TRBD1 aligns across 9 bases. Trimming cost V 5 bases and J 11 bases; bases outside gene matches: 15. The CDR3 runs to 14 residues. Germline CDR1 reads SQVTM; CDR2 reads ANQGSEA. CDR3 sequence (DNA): TGCAGCGTTAGGCCGGGACAGGGTAGAGGAGAGCAGTACTTC. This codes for CSVRPGQGRGEQYF.

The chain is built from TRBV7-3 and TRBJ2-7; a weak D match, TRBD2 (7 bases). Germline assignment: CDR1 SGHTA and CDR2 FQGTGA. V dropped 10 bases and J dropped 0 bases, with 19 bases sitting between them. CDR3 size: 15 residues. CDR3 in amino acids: CANPYEGGDSYEQYF. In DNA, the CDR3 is TGTGCCAACCCATACGAGGGGGGGGACTCCTACGAGCAGTACTTC.